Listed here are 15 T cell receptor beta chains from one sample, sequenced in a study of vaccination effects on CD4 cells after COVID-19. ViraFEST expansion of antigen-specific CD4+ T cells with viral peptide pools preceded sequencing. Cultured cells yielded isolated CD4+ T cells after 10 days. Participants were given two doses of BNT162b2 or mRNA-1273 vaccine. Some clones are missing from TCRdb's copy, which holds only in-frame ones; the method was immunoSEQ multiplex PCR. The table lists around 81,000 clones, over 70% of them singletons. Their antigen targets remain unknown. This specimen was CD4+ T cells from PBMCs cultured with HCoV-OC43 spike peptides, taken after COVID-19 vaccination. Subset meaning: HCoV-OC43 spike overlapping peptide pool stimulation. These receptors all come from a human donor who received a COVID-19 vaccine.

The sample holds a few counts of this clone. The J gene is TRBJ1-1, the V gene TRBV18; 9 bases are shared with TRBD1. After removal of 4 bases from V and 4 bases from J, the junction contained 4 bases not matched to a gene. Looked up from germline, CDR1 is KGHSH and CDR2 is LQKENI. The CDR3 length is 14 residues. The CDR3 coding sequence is TGTGCCAGCTCACGGGACAGGGTGGCCACTGAAGCTTTCTTT. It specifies CASSRDRVATEAFF. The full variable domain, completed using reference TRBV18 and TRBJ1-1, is NAGVMQNPRHLVRRRGQEARLRCSPMKGHSHVYWYRQLPEEGLKFMVYLQKENIIDESGMPKERFSAEFPKEGPSILRIQQVVRGDSAAYFCASSRDRVATEAFFGQGTRLTVV.

CDR3 sequence: CASSPHRGATVATNEKLFF. CDR3 sequence (DNA): TGTGCCAGCAGCCCCCACCGGGGGGCGACCGTTGCAACTAATGAAAAACTGTTTTTT. This chain links TRBV9 with TRBJ1-4; a possible D gene is TRBD1 (6 bases). Germline values: CDR1 SGDLS, CDR2 YYNGEE. The V gene lost 4 bases and the J gene lost 0 bases, with 22 bases spanning the gap. This CDR3 region has 19 residues.

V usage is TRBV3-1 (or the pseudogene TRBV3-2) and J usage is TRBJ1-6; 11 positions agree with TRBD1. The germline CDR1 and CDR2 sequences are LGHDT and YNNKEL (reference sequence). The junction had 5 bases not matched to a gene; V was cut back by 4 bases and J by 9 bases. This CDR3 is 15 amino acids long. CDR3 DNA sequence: TGTGCCAGCAGCCTCGGGACAGGGGGGAGTTCACCCCTCCACTTT. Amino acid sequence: CASSLGTGGSSPLHF.

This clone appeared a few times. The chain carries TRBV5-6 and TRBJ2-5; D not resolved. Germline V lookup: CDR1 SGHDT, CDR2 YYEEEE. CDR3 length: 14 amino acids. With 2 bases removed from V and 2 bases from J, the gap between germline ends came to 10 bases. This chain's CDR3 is CASSFLSPQETQYF. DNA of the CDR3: TGTGCCAGCAGCTTTCTGTCCCCACAAGAGACCCAGTACTTC.

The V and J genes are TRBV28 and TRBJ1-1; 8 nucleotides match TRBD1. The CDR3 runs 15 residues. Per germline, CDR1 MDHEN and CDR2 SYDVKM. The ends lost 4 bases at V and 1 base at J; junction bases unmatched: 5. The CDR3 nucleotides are TGTGCCAGCAGTTCCTTCGGGACAGGGAACACTGAAGCTTTCTTT. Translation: CASSSFGTGNTEAFF.

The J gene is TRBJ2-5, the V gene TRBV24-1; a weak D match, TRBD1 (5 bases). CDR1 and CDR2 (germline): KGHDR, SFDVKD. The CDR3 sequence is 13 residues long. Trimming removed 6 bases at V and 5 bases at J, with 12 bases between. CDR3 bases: TGTGCCACCAGTCCCCCAGGGCGGGAGACCCAGTACTTC. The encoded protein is CATSPPGRETQYF.

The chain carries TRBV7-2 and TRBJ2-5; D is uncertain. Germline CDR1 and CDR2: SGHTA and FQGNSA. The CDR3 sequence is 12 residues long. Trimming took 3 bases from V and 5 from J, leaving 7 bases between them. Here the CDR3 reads CASSFPVETQYF. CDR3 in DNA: TGTGCCAGCAGCTTTCCCGTGGAGACCCAGTACTTC.

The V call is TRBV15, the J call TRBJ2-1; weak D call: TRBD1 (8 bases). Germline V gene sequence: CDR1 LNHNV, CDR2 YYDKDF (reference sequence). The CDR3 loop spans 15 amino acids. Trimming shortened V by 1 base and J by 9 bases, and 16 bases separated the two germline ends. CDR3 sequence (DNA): TGTGCCACCAGCAGAGGGTCAGGGGGCGGGGGTGAGCAGTTCTTC. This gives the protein CATSRGSGGGGEQFF.

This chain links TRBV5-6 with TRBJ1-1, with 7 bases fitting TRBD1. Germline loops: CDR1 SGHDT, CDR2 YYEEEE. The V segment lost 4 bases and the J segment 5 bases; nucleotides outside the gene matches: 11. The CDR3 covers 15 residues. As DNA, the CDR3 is TGTGCCAGCAGCCCACTACAGGGGAGTGGGACTGAAGCTTTCTTT. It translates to CASSPLQGSGTEAFF.

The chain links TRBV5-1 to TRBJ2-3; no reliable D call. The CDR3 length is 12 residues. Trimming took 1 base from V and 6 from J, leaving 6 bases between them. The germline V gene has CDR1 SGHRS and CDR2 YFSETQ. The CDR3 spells CASSLFSDTQYF. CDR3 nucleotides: TGCGCCAGCAGCTTGTTCTCGGATACGCAGTATTTT.

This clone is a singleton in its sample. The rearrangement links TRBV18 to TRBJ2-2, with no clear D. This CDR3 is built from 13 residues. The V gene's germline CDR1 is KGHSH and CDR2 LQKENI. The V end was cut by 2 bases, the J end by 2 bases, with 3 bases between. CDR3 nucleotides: TGTGCCAGCTCACCAGCTAACACCGGGGAGCTGTTTTTT. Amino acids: CASSPANTGELFF.

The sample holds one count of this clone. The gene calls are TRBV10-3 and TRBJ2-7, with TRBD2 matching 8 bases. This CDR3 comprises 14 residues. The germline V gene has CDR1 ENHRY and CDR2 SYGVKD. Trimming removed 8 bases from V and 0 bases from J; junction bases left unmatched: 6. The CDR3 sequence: CAIRGSGSSYEQYV. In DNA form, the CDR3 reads TGTGCCATCCGGGGGAGCGGGAGCTCCTACGAGCAGTACGTC.

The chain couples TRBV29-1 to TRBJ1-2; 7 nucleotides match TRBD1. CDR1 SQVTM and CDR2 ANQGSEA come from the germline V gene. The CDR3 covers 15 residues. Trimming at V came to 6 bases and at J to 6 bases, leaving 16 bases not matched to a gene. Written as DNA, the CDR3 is TGCAGCGTCCAGCGAACTACAGGGGTGGGGGATGGCTACACCTTC. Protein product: CSVQRTTGVGDGYTF.

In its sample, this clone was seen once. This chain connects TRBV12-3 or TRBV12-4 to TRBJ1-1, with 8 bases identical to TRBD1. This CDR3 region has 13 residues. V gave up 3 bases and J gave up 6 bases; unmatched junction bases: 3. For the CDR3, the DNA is TGTGCCAGCAGTTTTGAACAGGGGGCTGAAGCTTTCTTT. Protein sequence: CASSFEQGAEAFF.

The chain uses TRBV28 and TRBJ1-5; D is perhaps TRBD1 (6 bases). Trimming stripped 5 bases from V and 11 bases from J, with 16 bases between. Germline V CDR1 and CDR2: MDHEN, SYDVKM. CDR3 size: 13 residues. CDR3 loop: CASSTRGARAQHF. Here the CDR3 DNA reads TGTGCCAGCAGTACAAGGGGGGCAAGGGCCCAGCATTTT.